There are many counts of the clone carrying this T cell receptor beta chain. Its specificity is not known. Germline assignment: CDR1 MDHEN and CDR2 SYDVKM. The CDR3 has 17 residues. The V gene end was trimmed by 3 bases and the J gene end by 0 bases; junction bases not matched to a gene: 8. The sample is drawn from a study of T cells in Graves' hyperthyroidism and ophthalmopathy. Study-level findings and limits: Ophthalmopathy and stable hyperthyroidism were told apart by a 13 V-J model.

There were TCR beta CDR3 regions amplified from RNA transcripts. HTBI primers were used for first-round RT-PCR of the TCR CDR3. Each CDR3 protein is one row after TCRdb ran MiXCR on the multiplex PCR reads. The sample carries 500,000 to 550,000 distinct CDR3 sequences, less than 25% recorded once. PBMCs were collected from a roughly 10 ml volume of fresh peripheral blood. Input material: blood. This receptor was taken from a man younger than 35 with Graves' hyperthyroidism. V is TRBV28 and J is TRBJ2-7, with 10 bases fitting TRBD1. CDR3 sequence: CASSFLPGQGISYEQYF. The CDR3 coding sequence is TGTGCCAGCAGTTTCCTTCCGGGACAGGGGATCTCCTACGAGCAGTACTTC. Variable domain in full (rest from reference TRBV28 and TRBJ2-7): DVKVTQSSRYLVKRTGEKVFLECVQDMDHENMFWYRQDPGLGLRLIYFSYDVKMKEKGDIPEGYSVSREKKERFSLILESASTNQTSMYLCASSFLPGQGISYEQYFGPGTRLTVT.